The 28 T cell receptor beta chains presented below share a single source sample, sequenced in a study of blood T cell repertoires in COVID-19. The repertoire was sequenced with immunoSEQ multiplex PCR; TCRdb's copy has only in-frame clones and lacks some. The data show around 140,000 clones, over 75% seen once. Sequences were obtained from peripheral blood. The source is a man aged 18 to 30 with COVID-19, enrolled during active disease.

The gene calls are TRBV4-3 and TRBJ1-4; 7 positions agree with TRBD1. The CDR3 extends over 16 amino acids. The germline gives CDR1 LGHNA, CDR2 YSLEER. The ends lost 0 bases at V and 6 bases at J; junction bases unmatched: 7. The CDR3 DNA reads as TGCGCCAGCAGCCAAGAAGGGGGCAGGGGGGATGAAAAACTGTTTTTT. It specifies CASSQEGGRGDEKLFF.

This rearrangement joins TRBV9 to TRBJ2-7; 8 bases are shared with TRBD2. CDR1 and CDR2 from the germline V gene are SGDLS and YYNGEE. V dropped 2 bases and J dropped 2; count of bases not matched to a gene: 6. This CDR3 spans 15 amino acids. CDR3 protein: CASSVTSGYPYEQYF. For the CDR3, the DNA is TGTGCCAGCAGCGTTACTAGCGGTTACCCCTACGAGCAGTACTTC. Using reference TRBV9 and TRBJ2-7 for the parts outside the CDR3, the full variable domain is DSGVTQTPKHLITATGQRVTLRCSPRSGDLSVYWYQQSLDQGLQFLIQYYNGEERAKGNILERFSAQQFPDLHSELNLSSLELGDSALYFCASSVTSGYPYEQYFGPGTRLTVT.

The chain links TRBV2 to TRBJ2-3; 7 nucleotides match TRBD1. Germline trimming cut 5 bases from V and 1 base from J; bases unmatched to any gene: 6. Germline V gene data show CDR1 as SNHLY and CDR2 as FYNNEI. The CDR3 is made up of 15 amino acids. The CDR3 region has the DNA TGTGCCAGCAGTCTCGTTGGACAGGGCACAGATACGCAGTATTTT. It specifies CASSLVGQGTDTQYF.

This chain links TRBV30 with TRBJ2-1; TRBD2 might be the D (5 bases). The germline V and J ends were trimmed by 4 bases and 2 bases, with 12 bases remaining between them. The CDR3 is 14 residues long. Germline CDR1 and CDR2: GTSNPN and SVGIG (reference sequence). As DNA, the CDR3 is TGTGCCTGGACCGGGGTATCTACCTACAATGAGCAGTTCTTC. Encoded protein: CAWTGVSTYNEQFF. The complete variable domain, with remaining parts taken from reference TRBV30 and TRBJ2-1, reads SQTIHQWPATLVQPVGSPLSLECTVEGTSNPNLYWYRQAAGRGLQLLFYSVGIGQISSEVPQNLSASRPQDRQFILSSKKLLLSDSGFYLCAWTGVSTYNEQFFGPGTRLTVL.

The chain couples TRBV29-1 to TRBJ1-5; perhaps TRBD1 as D (5 bases). Deletions cut 4 bases from V and 4 bases from J, with 11 bases between. Per germline, CDR1 SQVTM and CDR2 ANQGSEA. The CDR3 has 13 residues. The CDR3 coding sequence is TGCAGCGTTGTAATGGGGGGAAATCAGCCCCAGCATTTT. Translation gives CSVVMGGNQPQHF.

The V call is TRBV19, the J call TRBJ1-6, with D unclear. The CDR3 totals 13 residues. From germline, CDR1 is LNHDA and CDR2 SQIVND (reference sequence). With 9 bases removed from V and 4 bases from J, the gap between germline ends came to 10 bases. The CDR3 coding sequence is TGTGCCAGCAGTGGGCAGTATAATTCACCCCTCCACTTT. It codes for CASSGQYNSPLHF. Full variable domain (outside the CDR3, taken from reference TRBV19 and TRBJ1-6): DGGITQSPKYLFRKEGQNVTLSCEQNLNHDAMYWYRQDPGQGLRLIYYSQIVNDFQKGDIAEGYSVSREKKESFPLTVTSAQKNPTAFYLCASSGQYNSPLHFGNGTRLTVT.

The chain couples TRBV28 to TRBJ2-2, with TRBD2 identical over 7 bases. Germline lookup yields CDR1 MDHEN and CDR2 SYDVKM. This CDR3 has 15 amino acids. With V trimmed by 3 bases and J by 3 bases, 4 bases remained unmatched. The CDR3 DNA follows: TGTGCCAGCAGTTTCTGGCTAGCGGACACCGGGGAGCTGTTTTTT. This encodes CASSFWLADTGELFF.

The chain combines TRBV7-8 with TRBJ1-4; tentatively, D is TRBD1 (5 bases). CDR1 is SGHVS and CDR2 is FQNEAQ in the germline V gene. V shed 1 base and J shed 8 bases, with 17 bases lying between them. There are 16 residues in the CDR3. In nucleotides, the CDR3 is TGTGCCAGCAGCTTAGAGGGGCCGACGTCCTACGAAAAACTGTTTTTT. Translated, it gives CASSLEGPTSYEKLFF. Full variable domain (missing parts from reference TRBV7-8 and TRBJ1-4): GAGVSQSPRYKVAKRGQDVALRCDPISGHVSLFWYQQALGQGPEFLTYFQNEAQLDKSGLPSDRFFAERPEGSVSTLKIQRTQQEDSAVYLCASSLEGPTSYEKLFFGSGTQLSVL.

The rearrangement joins TRBV20-1 to TRBJ2-3; 7 bases match TRBD2. Germline loops: CDR1 DFQATT, CDR2 SNEGSKA (reference sequence). V was clipped by 3 bases and J by 6 bases; unmatched bases: 9. There are 14 residues in the CDR3. The CDR3 sequence: CSASGGSEWDTQYF. In DNA, the CDR3 is TGCAGTGCTAGTGGCGGGAGCGAGTGGGATACGCAGTATTTT.

This chain joins TRBV3-1 (or the pseudogene TRBV3-2) and TRBJ2-1; D is unresolved. Germline lookup yields CDR1 LGHDT and CDR2 YNNKEL (reference sequence). V was shortened by 1 base and J by 12 bases, with 13 bases between the two germline ends. The CDR3 is 13 residues long. CDR3 amino acids: CASSQVGGTSQFF. The CDR3 nucleotides read TGTGCCAGCAGCCAAGTCGGCGGAACCTCGCAGTTCTTC.

The CDR3 DNA is TGTGCCAGTAGTATAGTCGGGACAGGGGAAGAGACCCAGTACTTC. Translated: CASSIVGTGEETQYF. J is TRBJ2-5 and V is TRBV19; 10 positions agree with TRBD1. The trim removed 1 base at V and 3 bases at J, leaving 2 bases unmatched. In germline, CDR1 is LNHDA, CDR2 SQIVND (reference sequence). The CDR3 has 15 amino acids.

This clone was detected once. The chain links TRBV6-5 to TRBJ2-5; tentative D call: TRBD1 (6 bases). Trimming stripped 4 bases from V and 3 bases from J, with 9 bases between. The CDR3 runs to 13 residues. The germline CDR1 and CDR2 sequences are MNHEY and SVGAGI. In nucleotides, the CDR3 is TGTGCCAGCAGTTTGCCAGGGGAAGAGACCCAGTACTTC. It codes for CASSLPGEETQYF.

The chain links TRBV28 to TRBJ1-3; D is unresolved. Germline V gene data show CDR1 as MDHEN and CDR2 as SYDVKM. The CDR3 has 15 amino acids. The V end lost 3 bases, the J end lost 1 base, and 10 bases lay between the germline ends. Here the CDR3 DNA reads TGTGCCAGCAGTTTTCTGGCCAGGTCTGGAAACACCATATATTTT. It yields the protein CASSFLARSGNTIYF.

This chain connects TRBV5-4 to TRBJ2-2; D unresolved. The CDR3 extends over 14 amino acids. Trimming pared 4 bases from V and 4 bases from J, leaving 11 bases between. The germline V gene has CDR1 SGHNT and CDR2 YYREEE (reference sequence). DNA of the CDR3: TGTGCCAGCAGCCCGTCCCCCGGCACCGGGGAGCTGTTTTTT. Translating it yields CASSPSPGTGELFF.

The chain uses TRBV27 and TRBJ2-2; D remains ambiguous. Germline V gives CDR1 MNHEY, CDR2 SMNVEV (reference sequence). V dropped 3 bases and J dropped 1 base, with 6 bases sitting between them. The CDR3 is 14 amino acids. CDR3 region: CASSFHRNTGELFF. As DNA, the CDR3 is TGTGCCAGCAGTTTCCACAGGAACACCGGGGAGCTGTTTTTT.

This rearrangement joins TRBV7-6 to TRBJ2-3, with TRBD2 identical over 12 bases. CDR3 size: 17 residues. V lost 5 bases, J lost 2 bases, and 8 bases stayed unmatched. In germline, CDR1 is SGHVS, CDR2 FNYEAQ. This CDR3 reads CASSERTSGVLTDTQYF. The CDR3 region has the DNA TGTGCCAGCAGCGAACGGACTAGCGGGGTACTCACAGATACGCAGTATTTT.

This chain uses TRBV11-2 with TRBJ2-2, with TRBD2 matching 11 bases. The CDR3 length is 20 residues. Germline CDR1 and CDR2: SGHAT and FQNNGV. Trimming took 0 bases from V and 4 from J; bases not matched to a gene: 13. CDR3 bases: TGTGCCAGCAGCTTAGATTTGGTACTAGCGGGAGTTATTGGCACCGGGGAGCTGTTTTTT. Residues: CASSLDLVLAGVIGTGELFF.

The table lists this clone with a count of one. The J gene is TRBJ1-6, the V gene TRBV21-1. TRBV21-1 is assigned pseudogene status. This CDR3 contains 17 residues. CDR3 nucleotides: TGTGCCAGCAGCTCCGGGGGGCCCAGCTCCTATAATTCACCCCTCCACTTT. This sequence encodes CASSSGGPSSYNSPLHF.

The genes are TRBV28 and TRBJ2-1, with D perhaps TRBD1 (5 bases). Germline CDR1 is MDHEN and CDR2 is SYDVKM. With 6 bases removed from V and 3 bases from J, the gap between germline ends came to 12 bases. The CDR3 runs to 14 residues. The CDR3 nucleotides read TGTGCCAGCAGAAAGACAGAAAACTACAATGAGCAGTTCTTC. It codes for CASRKTENYNEQFF.

This chain uses TRBV27 with TRBJ2-1, with 10 positions matching TRBD1. CDR1 and CDR2 (germline): MNHEY, SMNVEV (reference sequence). The CDR3 totals 15 residues. V gave up 3 bases and J gave up 1 base; unmatched junction bases: 0. CDR3 residues: CASSLGQGSYNEQFF. CDR3 nucleotide sequence: TGTGCCAGCAGTTTGGGACAGGGGTCCTACAATGAGCAGTTCTTC.

The J gene is TRBJ2-3, the V gene TRBV4-1; 12 positions match TRBD2. This CDR3 has 15 amino acids. Germline-derived CDR1 and CDR2 are MGHRA and YSYEKL. J gave up 7 bases and V 2 bases, and 4 bases lay outside the gene matches. The CDR3 DNA sequence: TGCGCCAGCAGCCAACGACTAGCGGGAGTAAATACGCAGTATTTT. Its protein is CASSQRLAGVNTQYF.

The rearrangement uses TRBV4-3 and TRBJ2-1; 11 nucleotides match TRBD1. The CDR3 is 18 amino acids. Germline values: CDR1 LGHNA, CDR2 YSLEER. After removal of 3 bases from V and 4 bases from J, the junction contained 11 bases not matched to a gene. In DNA form, the CDR3 reads TGCGCCAGCAGCCACGAAGACCCGGACAGGGGGCTGTACAATGAGCAGTTCTTC. Residues: CASSHEDPDRGLYNEQFF.

The V gene is TRBV27, the J gene TRBJ1-5; the D is unclear. This CDR3 spans 15 amino acids. The V gene's germline CDR1 is MNHEY and CDR2 SMNVEV (reference sequence). The V end was cut by 4 bases, the J end by 0 bases, with 10 bases between. The CDR3 nucleotides are TGTGCCAGCAGTTCAGGCTTTCGTAGCAATCAGCCCCAGCATTTT. Its protein is CASSSGFRSNQPQHF.

The gene calls are TRBV9 and TRBJ2-2; TRBD2 agrees at 11 bases. The V gene end was trimmed by 3 bases and the J gene end by 2 bases; junction bases not matched to a gene: 3. The CDR3 has 16 residues. The germline V gene has CDR1 SGDLS and CDR2 YYNGEE. The CDR3 sequence is CASSGGTSGNTGELFF. The CDR3 DNA reads TGTGCCAGCAGCGGAGGGACTAGCGGTAACACCGGGGAGCTGTTTTTT.

About this clone itself: A junction boundary mismatches the germline segment, possibly from a read error. The genes are TRBV6-5 and TRBJ1-4; TRBD1 might be the D (6 bases). The CDR3 spans 15 residues. Per germline, CDR1 MNHEY and CDR2 SVGAGI. CDR3 sequence reads: CASSGGRGTNEKLLF. The DNA for the CDR3 is TGTGCCAGCTCCGGGGGGCGCGGGACTAATGAAAAACTGCTTTTT.

The chain uses TRBV5-6 and TRBJ1-6; D unresolved. Trimming removed 5 bases at V and 5 bases at J, with 14 bases between. Germline values: CDR1 SGHDT, CDR2 YYEEEE. The CDR3 consists of 15 residues. The CDR3 coding sequence is TGTGCCAGCAGTGACACATTTTCCAATAATTCACCCCTCCACTTT. Its protein is CASSDTFSNNSPLHF.

With regard to this clone: A junction boundary mismatches the germline segment, possibly from a read error. V gene TRBV5-6 combines with J gene TRBJ2-3; 11 bases agree with TRBD2. This CDR3 is 14 amino acids long. Germline CDR1 and CDR2: SGHDT and YYEEEE. The CDR3 is CASSPGVAGGVEPF. For the CDR3, the DNA is TGTGCCAGCAGCCCCGGGGTAGCGGGAGGGGTCGAGCCTTTT.

This clone was observed once. The chain uses TRBV7-2 and TRBJ2-3, with D unclear. The germline gives CDR1 SGHTA, CDR2 FQGNSA. Deletions cut 4 bases from V and 0 bases from J, with 5 bases between. This CDR3 comprises 13 residues. CDR3 sequence: CASSSYSTDTQYF. CDR3 coding DNA: TGTGCCAGCAGCTCCTACAGCACAGATACGCAGTATTTT.